A single sample is the source of the 17 T cell receptor beta chains below, sequenced in a study of blood T cell repertoires in COVID-19. Only in-frame clones appear in the TCRdb table, and some are missing; sequencing was by immunoSEQ multiplex PCR. Of under 50,000 clones in the sample, 84% were seen once. Source material: peripheral blood. Receptors were obtained from a man aged 50-60 years with active COVID-19.

The genes are TRBV5-1 and TRBJ2-2, with a tentative D call TRBD2 (7 bases). The CDR3 loop spans 14 amino acids. Germline V gene sequence: CDR1 SGHRS, CDR2 YFSETQ. V was shortened by 4 bases and J by 7 bases, with 14 bases between the two germline ends. The CDR3 nucleotides read TGCGCCAGCAGCCCCGGGGGGCTTGGCGGGGAGCTGTTTTTT. The encoded protein is CASSPGGLGGELFF.

J is TRBJ1-4 and V is TRBV7-2; D unclear. The CDR3 is made up of 15 amino acids. The germline CDR1 and CDR2 sequences are SGHTA and FQGNSA. The V end lost 1 base, the J end lost 3 bases, and 9 bases lay between the germline ends. The CDR3, as DNA: TGTGCCAGCAGCTTAGTTCGGGAGGCTAATGAAAAACTGTTTTTT. The encoded protein is CASSLVREANEKLFF.

The CDR3 sequence: CASSFSGNTIYF. The CDR3, as DNA: TGTGCCAGCAGTTTCTCCGGAAACACCATATATTTT. The chain carries TRBV12-3 or TRBV12-4 and TRBJ1-3; no firm D call. V was shortened by 3 bases and J by 4 bases, with 4 bases between the two germline ends. This CDR3 is 12 amino acids long.

This chain joins TRBV7-9 and TRBJ1-2; no definite D call. The V end was cut by 3 bases, the J end by 0 bases, with 5 bases between. Germline assignment: CDR1 SEHNR and CDR2 FQNEAQ (reference sequence). The CDR3 is made up of 13 amino acids. The CDR3 DNA sequence: TGTGCCAGCAGCTTGGCGGCTAACTATGGCTACACCTTC. This encodes CASSLAANYGYTF.

V gene TRBV5-4 combines with J gene TRBJ1-2, with D tentatively TRBD1 (6 bases). This CDR3 has 12 amino acids. V shed 4 bases and J shed 7 bases, with 11 bases lying between them. Germline CDR1 is SGHNT and CDR2 is YYREEE (reference sequence). CDR3 nucleotides: TGTGCCAGCAGCGTCGACAGGTTTGGCTACACCTTC. Translation: CASSVDRFGYTF.

The chain couples TRBV9 to TRBJ1-1; D gene ambiguous. The length of the CDR3 is 15 residues. Per the germline V gene, CDR1 is SGDLS and CDR2 is YYNGEE. With 0 bases removed from V and 0 bases from J, the gap between germline ends came to 9 bases. The CDR3 here is CASSVGGLMNTEAFF. The CDR3 DNA reads TGTGCCAGCAGCGTAGGAGGTTTGATGAACACTGAAGCTTTCTTT.

The genes are TRBV11-3 and TRBJ2-2; a weak D match, TRBD2 (5 bases). Germline CDR1 and CDR2: SGHNT and YENEEA. V lost 1 base and J lost 7, with 7 bases in between. The CDR3 has 13 amino acids. DNA of the CDR3: TGTGCCAGCAGCTTAGGGGGAGTCGGGGAGCTGTTTTTT. Amino acids: CASSLGGVGELFF.

The rearrangement uses TRBV2 and TRBJ1-1; TRBD1 agrees at 7 bases. Germline V gene sequence: CDR1 SNHLY, CDR2 FYNNEI. The CDR3 has 13 amino acids. The J segment lost 5 bases and the V segment lost 4 bases, leaving 4 bases of the junction unmatched. The CDR3 spells CASSGQGRTEAFF. The CDR3 DNA reads TGTGCCAGCAGTGGACAGGGTCGGACTGAAGCTTTCTTT.

This chain connects TRBV5-1 to TRBJ2-5; no reliable D call. The germline CDR1 and CDR2 sequences are SGHRS and YFSETQ. Trimming removed 4 bases from V and 4 bases from J, with 5 bases in between. The CDR3 spans 11 residues. The CDR3 nucleotides read TGCGCCAGCAGCCCCGGAGAGACCCAGTACTTC. It translates to CASSPGETQYF.

The chain couples TRBV6-5 to TRBJ2-3, with D perhaps matching TRBD1 (6 bases). The CDR3 consists of 16 residues. The V end was cut by 1 base, the J end by 0 bases, with 11 bases between. In germline, CDR1 is MNHEY, CDR2 SVGAGI. The CDR3 sequence: CASSYLWTASTDTQYF. The CDR3 DNA is TGTGCCAGCAGTTACTTGTGGACAGCTAGCACAGATACGCAGTATTTT.

This clone turned up a few times. The V and J genes are TRBV28 and TRBJ2-3, with 9 bases fitting TRBD1. This CDR3 is 13 amino acids long. Germline CDR1 MDHEN, CDR2 SYDVKM. Germline trimming cut 10 bases from V and 1 base from J; bases unmatched to any gene: 3. The CDR3 protein is CATWTGGTDTQYF. The CDR3, as DNA: TGTGCCACCTGGACAGGGGGCACAGATACGCAGTATTTT.

The rearrangement uses TRBV5-1 and TRBJ2-1; TRBD2 might be the D (6 bases). CDR1 is SGHRS and CDR2 is YFSETQ in the germline V gene. The CDR3 length is 15 residues. V was trimmed by 1 base and J by 7 bases, leaving 15 bases between them. Here the CDR3 DNA reads TGCGCCAGCAGCTTGCTCGTGGGGGGATCAAATGAGCAGTTCTTC. This translates into CASSLLVGGSNEQFF.

In DNA form, the CDR3 reads TGTGCCAGCAGCCCCCGACAGGGTAACTATGGCTACACCTTC. Translating gives CASSPRQGNYGYTF. The chain is built from TRBV7-2 and TRBJ1-2; TRBD1 matches at 7 bases. Trimming took 5 bases from V and 1 from J; bases not matched to a gene: 4. Germline-derived CDR1 and CDR2 are SGHTA and FQGNSA. The CDR3 length is 14 residues.

V gene TRBV5-1 combines with J gene TRBJ1-1, with D hard to call. Germline CDR1 reads SGHRS; CDR2 reads YFSETQ. V dropped 2 bases and J dropped 0 bases, with 8 bases sitting between them. This CDR3 has 14 residues. The CDR3 DNA reads TGCGCCAGCAGCTTCCCAGGCATGAACACTGAAGCTTTCTTT. This codes for CASSFPGMNTEAFF.

CDR3 sequence (DNA): TGTGCCAGCAGCTTCCAGGGGGTCTCCTACAATGAGCAGTTCTTC. This encodes CASSFQGVSYNEQFF. The chain combines TRBV7-9 with TRBJ2-1, with 7 bases identical to TRBD1. Germline V gene sequence: CDR1 SEHNR, CDR2 FQNEAQ (reference sequence). The CDR3 spans 15 residues. Trimming removed 3 bases from V and 0 bases from J; junction bases left unmatched: 2.

The chain uses TRBV5-1 and TRBJ1-3, with a possible D match to TRBD1 (6 bases). V lost 4 bases, J lost 2 bases, and 13 bases lay in between. The CDR3 is 15 residues long. Germline lookup yields CDR1 SGHRS and CDR2 YFSETQ. CDR3 nucleotides: TGCGCCAGCAGCATAAACAGGGACCCTGGAAACACCATATATTTT. Translation: CASSINRDPGNTIYF.

The chain is built from TRBV19 and TRBJ2-7; tentatively, D is TRBD1 (5 bases). V was shortened by 5 bases and J by 3 bases, with 11 bases between the two germline ends. Per the germline V gene, CDR1 is LNHDA and CDR2 is SQIVND (reference sequence). The CDR3 extends over 13 amino acids. The CDR3 coding sequence is TGTGCCAGTAGTGCTAGAAGGGGCTACGAGCAGTACTTC. It translates to CASSARRGYEQYF.